One and the same sample provided the 17 T cell receptor beta chains below, sequenced in a study of T-cell reconstitution after alpha-beta-depleted transplantation in children. Preparation of the TCRbeta library was carried out with unique molecular identifiers. TCRdb itself ran the PCR reads through MiXCR, one entry per CDR3 protein. The sample lists about 980,000 distinct CDR3 sequences, roughly 31% occurring once. The material was PBMCs, mostly from graft donor cells, obtained 360 days after TCRalphabeta/CD19-depleted stem cell transplant. Receptors were obtained from a boy younger than two who had a stem cell transplant for SCID, so the T cells may come from the graft donor.

The CDR3 spells CASSFTGSGRFVDSPLHF. In DNA form, the CDR3 reads TGTGCCAGCAGTTTTACCGGTTCAGGAAGGTTCGTGGATTCACCCCTCCACTTT. The rearrangement links TRBV12-3 or TRBV12-4 to TRBJ1-6; D ambiguous. The CDR3 consists of 18 residues. Trimming took 3 bases from V and 8 from J, leaving 23 bases between them.

The V and J genes are TRBV7-9 and TRBJ2-5, with 11 bases identical to TRBD2. CDR1 is SEHNR, CDR2 FQNEAQ, per germline (reference sequence). The V and J ends lost 7 bases and 0 bases, in that order; junction bases with no gene match: 10. The CDR3 is 17 amino acids. The CDR3 here is CASTVITSGGYQETQYF. CDR3 nucleotides: TGTGCCAGCACCGTCATCACTAGCGGGGGATACCAAGAGACCCAGTACTTC.

The chain employs TRBV20-1 and TRBJ2-1; 10 nucleotides agree with TRBD2. The CDR3 contains 14 residues. Germline CDR1 DFQATT, CDR2 SNEGSKA (reference sequence). V shed 2 bases and J 6 bases; nucleotides not matched to a gene: 4. The CDR3 sequence: CSARKAGGVNEQFF. The CDR3 region has the DNA TGCAGTGCTAGAAAAGCGGGGGGGGTCAATGAGCAGTTCTTC.

Only one count was recorded for this clonotype. The chain has TRBV6-1 and TRBJ2-5; 7 bases are a match to TRBD1. The germline gives CDR1 MNHNS, CDR2 SASEGT. V lost 6 bases, J lost 4 bases, and 14 bases stayed unmatched. This CDR3 spans 16 amino acids. CDR3 residues: CASSLTGTARTETQYF. The CDR3 DNA reads as TGTGCCAGCAGCCTAACCGGGACAGCTAGAACAGAGACCCAGTACTTC.

The sample holds a few counts of this clonotype. The chain combines TRBV29-1 with TRBJ2-7; 10 bases fit TRBD2. Germline V gene data show CDR1 as SQVTM and CDR2 as ANQGSEA. The CDR3 is made up of 12 amino acids. V lost 6 bases to trimming and J lost 2 bases; unmatched junction nucleotides: 1. CDR3 sequence (DNA): TGCAGCGTAACTAGCGGGACCTACGAGCAGTACTTC. This translates into CSVTSGTYEQYF.

This clonotype was counted only a few times. This chain connects TRBV5-1 to TRBJ2-3, with 15 positions matching TRBD2. The V and J ends lost 3 bases and 0 bases, in that order; junction bases with no gene match: 5. The CDR3 runs to 18 residues. Germline V gene data show CDR1 as SGHRS and CDR2 as YFSETQ. In DNA form, the CDR3 reads TGCGCCAGCAGCTGGGGACTAGCGGGGGGCCACAGCACAGATACGCAGTATTTT. The encoded protein is CASSWGLAGGHSTDTQYF. Combining the CDR3 with reference TRBV5-1 and TRBJ2-3 gives the whole variable domain KAGVTQTPRYLIKTRGQQVTLSCSPISGHRSVSWYQQTPGQGLQFLFEYFSETQRNKGNFPGRFSGRQFSNSRSEMNVSTLELGDSALYLCASSWGLAGGHSTDTQYFGPGTRLTVL.

This clonotype was seen a handful of times. This chain connects TRBV5-1 to TRBJ2-1, with 8 bases that match TRBD1. The J segment lost 15 bases and the V segment lost 4 bases, leaving 9 bases of the junction unmatched. The germline V gene has CDR1 SGHRS and CDR2 YFSETQ. This CDR3 has 12 amino acids. The CDR3 bases are TGCGCCAGCAGCCCCGGACAGGGTCTCTCGTTCTTC. Its translation: CASSPGQGLSFF.

The chain carries TRBV7-9 and TRBJ2-7; D remains unclear. From germline, CDR1 is SEHNR and CDR2 FQNEAQ (reference sequence). CDR3 size: 13 residues. Trimming left V 5 bases short and J 0 bases short, with 8 bases between. The CDR3 DNA reads TGTGCCAGCAGCAAGACTGTCTCCTACGAGCAGTACTTC. This encodes CASSKTVSYEQYF.

The rearrangement joins TRBV20-1 to TRBJ1-5; D unresolved. This CDR3 has 15 amino acids. Germline V gene lookup returns CDR1 DFQATT and CDR2 SNEGSKA (reference sequence). V shed 0 bases and J shed 2 bases, with 11 bases lying between them. The CDR3 nucleotides read TGCAGTGCTAGAGATTCCAGGCAAGGCAATCAGCCCCAGCATTTT. Its protein product is CSARDSRQGNQPQHF.

This clonotype was counted ten times or more. The rearrangement joins TRBV9 to TRBJ2-3; 8 nucleotides align to TRBD2. The germline V gene encodes CDR1 SGDLS and CDR2 YYNGEE. The CDR3 has 17 amino acids. J was trimmed by 4 bases and V by 2 bases; bases with no gene match: 12. As DNA, the CDR3 is TGTGCCAGCAGCGTCGGTCCGGCGGGGGGAGTGGCAGATACGCAGTATTTT. This encodes CASSVGPAGGVADTQYF.

This clonotype was seen many times. V is TRBV7-8 and J is TRBJ2-1; 8 bases align to TRBD2. J was trimmed by 4 bases and V by 0 bases; bases with no gene match: 5. The germline V gene has CDR1 SGHVS and CDR2 FQNEAQ. The CDR3 runs to 16 residues. CDR3 in DNA: TGTGCCAGCAGCTTAGCGGGGCGCGGGGGGTACAATGAGCAGTTCTTC. It is translated as CASSLAGRGGYNEQFF. Full variable domain (rest looked up from reference TRBV7-8 and TRBJ2-1): GAGVSQSPRYKVAKRGQDVALRCDPISGHVSLFWYQQALGQGPEFLTYFQNEAQLDKSGLPSDRFFAERPEGSVSTLKIQRTQQEDSAVYLCASSLAGRGGYNEQFFGPGTRLTVL.

Ten or more counts support this clonotype. The J gene is TRBJ2-2, the V gene TRBV5-5; D assignment may be TRBD1 or TRBD2 (5 bases each). CDR1 is SGHKS and CDR2 is YYEKEE in the germline V gene (reference sequence). Between the trimmed V and J ends, which lost 2 bases and 6 bases, there was a span of 14 bases. This CDR3 comprises 15 residues. The CDR3 DNA follows: TGTGCCAGCAGCTTATCCACGAGGGGTGCCGGGGAGCTGTTTTTT. This translates into CASSLSTRGAGELFF.

The chain has TRBV7-2 and TRBJ2-1; 7 bases fit TRBD2. Trimming cost V 1 base and J 2 bases; bases outside gene matches: 5. The CDR3 has 16 residues. Germline loops: CDR1 SGHTA, CDR2 FQGNSA. The CDR3 sequence: CASSLDRGVAYNEQFF. DNA of the CDR3: TGTGCCAGCAGCTTAGATCGGGGGGTGGCCTACAATGAGCAGTTCTTC.

The CDR3 loop reads CASSSGLAGGRGSVETQYF. The DNA of the CDR3 is TGCGCCAGCAGCTCGGGACTAGCGGGGGGCCGCGGATCAGTGGAGACCCAGTACTTC. The V gene is TRBV5-1, the J gene TRBJ2-5, with 15 bases that match TRBD2. CDR3 length: 19 amino acids. Germline V gene sequence: CDR1 SGHRS, CDR2 YFSETQ. With V trimmed by 3 bases and J by 5 bases, 14 bases remained unmatched.

V usage is TRBV11-1 and J usage is TRBJ2-5; weak D call: TRBD1 (6 bases). V lost 3 bases and J lost 5, with 16 bases in between. Germline lookup yields CDR1 SGHAT and CDR2 FQDESV (reference sequence). The CDR3 spans 15 residues. The chain's CDR3 is CASSFFLGAVETQYF. DNA of the CDR3: TGTGCCAGCAGCTTCTTCTTGGGGGCTGTTGAGACCCAGTACTTC.

The chain employs TRBV12-3 or TRBV12-4 and TRBJ1-4; perhaps TRBD1 as D (6 bases). CDR3 length equals 15 residues. The ends were cut back, 6 bases at V and 4 bases at J, with 15 bases in the middle. The CDR3 sequence is CASRRGTSDNEKLFF. The CDR3 nucleotides read TGTGCCAGCAGGCGCGGGACATCGGATAATGAAAAACTGTTTTTT.

This clonotype was detected a few times. The chain uses TRBV9 and TRBJ2-3, with D perhaps given as TRBD1 or TRBD2 (5 bases each). Germline V gene sequence: CDR1 SGDLS, CDR2 YYNGEE. The CDR3 is 12 amino acids. Deletions cut 10 bases from V and 5 bases from J, with 14 bases between. The CDR3 nucleotides read TGTGCCTCGTCAGAGGGGCGAGATACGCAGTATTTT. Residues: CASSEGRDTQYF.